This TCR beta chain was observed in a study of T cell changes during pregnancy in multiple sclerosis. The table came from immunoSEQ multiplex PCR; TCRdb's copy has only in-frame clones and leaves some out. The sample has some 40,000 clones; around nine tenths are singletons. V lost 4 bases to trimming and J lost 7 bases, with 16 bases between them. Looked up from germline, CDR1 is SGHVS and CDR2 is FQNEAQ. The CDR3 extends over 14 amino acids. Sequenced material: CD8+ T cells from peripheral blood mononuclear cells, taken in the first trimester of pregnancy. The source is a female donor with multiple sclerosis, enrolled in a pregnancy study. The rearrangement uses TRBV7-8 and TRBJ1-1, with D perhaps TRBD1 (5 bases). The CDR3 DNA reads TGTGCCAGCAGCTCAGTTACAGGTATATTTGAAGCTTTCTTT. Protein sequence: CASSSVTGIFEAFF.